Shown below are 17 T cell receptor beta chains from a single sample sequenced in a study of OX40 agonist ivuxolimab in advanced cancers. The data were produced by immunoSEQ multiplex PCR, yet TCRdb's version contains in-frame clones alone and is incomplete. The data hold roughly 65,000 clones, with around four fifths observed a single time. This material consisted of CD4+ or CD8+ T cells sorted from blood, taken in a trial of the OX40 agonist ivuxolimab. These receptors all stem from an adult with an advanced solid tumor such as melanoma, head and neck, liver or kidney cancer.

The rearrangement links TRBV14 to TRBJ1-1; 7 positions agree with TRBD1. The germline V gene has CDR1 SGHDN and CDR2 FVKESK. The CDR3 contains 15 residues. The junction had 11 bases not matched to a gene; V was cut back by 4 bases and J by 6 bases. In nucleotides, the CDR3 is TGTGCCAGCAGCCGTTTAACAGGGGATGGCTCTGAAGCTTTCTTT. Translating it yields CASSRLTGDGSEAFF.

This chain links TRBV9 with TRBJ2-1; D is tentatively TRBD1 or TRBD2 (5 bases each). Trimming pared 3 bases from V and 7 bases from J, leaving 14 bases between. Germline loops: CDR1 SGDLS, CDR2 YYNGEE. The CDR3 extends over 14 amino acids. The CDR3 is CASSAARGVNEQFF. The CDR3 DNA follows: TGTGCCAGCAGCGCAGCGAGAGGGGTAAATGAGCAGTTCTTC. The full variable domain, completed using reference TRBV9 and TRBJ2-1, is DSGVTQTPKHLITATGQRVTLRCSPRSGDLSVYWYQQSLDQGLQFLIQYYNGEERAKGNILERFSAQQFPDLHSELNLSSLELGDSALYFCASSAARGVNEQFFGPGTRLTVL.

The chain uses TRBV7-9 and TRBJ2-7; 7 bases map to TRBD1. CDR3 size: 15 residues. Germline V gene sequence: CDR1 SEHNR, CDR2 FQNEAQ (reference sequence). Germline trimming cut 5 bases from V and 3 bases from J; bases unmatched to any gene: 10. The CDR3 region has the DNA TGTGCCAGCAGCCCACCCTTTAGACAGGGCTACGAGCAGTACTTC. Translated, it gives CASSPPFRQGYEQYF.

This chain connects TRBV11-2 to TRBJ2-7; 7 bases fit TRBD1. With 5 bases clipped from V and 3 bases from J, the junction kept 7 bases outside the gene matches. Germline CDR1 reads SGHAT; CDR2 reads FQNNGV. The CDR3 covers 14 residues. CDR3 in amino acids: CASSNRGVNYEQYF. CDR3 nucleotides: TGTGCCAGCAGCAACAGGGGAGTTAACTACGAGCAGTACTTC.

The chain carries TRBV7-9 and TRBJ2-5, with D tentatively TRBD1 (6 bases). The CDR3 has 12 amino acids. CDR1 is SEHNR and CDR2 is FQNEAQ in the germline V gene (reference sequence). V lost 5 bases to trimming and J lost 9 bases, with 13 bases between them. CDR3 amino acids: CASSAAGVAQYF. The CDR3 nucleotides are TGTGCCAGCAGCGCAGCAGGGGTGGCCCAGTACTTC.

In DNA, the CDR3 is TGTGCCAGCAGCCTCTTTGTAGGCGAGATCACAGATACGCAGTATTTT. Residues: CASSLFVGEITDTQYF. This chain links TRBV7-9 with TRBJ2-3; D is undetermined. This CDR3 comprises 16 residues. V shed 5 bases and J shed 2 bases, with 17 bases lying between them. Germline loops: CDR1 SEHNR, CDR2 FQNEAQ (reference sequence).

This rearrangement joins TRBV11-3 to TRBJ2-3; TRBD2 matches 13 bases. V was pared by 6 bases and J by 2 bases, with 5 bases of the junction left unmatched. The CDR3 is made up of 16 amino acids. Germline V gene lookup returns CDR1 SGHNT and CDR2 YENEEA. Written as DNA, the CDR3 is TGTGCCAGCAGACCCGGACTAGCGGGAGTCACAGATACGCAGTATTTT. This gives the protein CASRPGLAGVTDTQYF.

With respect to this clone: One junction end does not reproduce the germline sequence, and a read error may be involved. The rearrangement links TRBV6-6 to TRBJ2-1; D gene ambiguous. The germline V gene encodes CDR1 MNHNY and CDR2 SVGAGI (reference sequence). The CDR3 length is 13 residues. Written as DNA, the CDR3 is TGTGCCAGCAATTACTACCTAGGCAATGAGCAGTTCTTC. Translation: CASNYYLGNEQFF.

CDR3: CSVGLAGGEQYF. The CDR3 bases are TGCAGCGTTGGACTAGCGGGAGGGGAGCAGTACTTC. The rearrangement links TRBV29-1 to TRBJ2-7; 14 bases are a match to TRBD2. Germline V gives CDR1 SQVTM, CDR2 ANQGSEA. CDR3 length: 12 residues. With 4 bases clipped from V and 7 bases from J, the junction kept 0 bases outside the gene matches.

Written as DNA, the CDR3 is TGTGCCAGCACCAAAACTACCATCACCTACAATGAGCAGTTCTTC. It is translated as CASTKTTITYNEQFF. This sequence joins TRBV7-8 and TRBJ2-1; D is uncertain. CDR1 and CDR2 from the germline V gene are SGHVS and FQNEAQ. The CDR3 is 15 amino acids. V gave up 7 bases and J gave up 2 bases, with 15 bases separating them.

This clone was counted only a few times. V gene TRBV21-1 combines with J gene TRBJ2-1; the table's D call TRBD1 went unverified against the DNA. TRBV21-1 is recorded as a pseudogene. CDR3 length: 14 residues. CDR3 bases: TGTGCCAGCAGGGGGACAGGGGGTTACAATGAGCAGTTCTTC. Translated, it gives CASRGTGGYNEQFF.

This clone has a single count. J is TRBJ2-5 and V is TRBV5-6; D gene uncertain. Judging by the DNA end, TRBJ2-7 fits better; the J call may be wrong. Looked up from germline, CDR1 is SGHDT and CDR2 is YYEEEE. The CDR3 consists of 11 residues. CDR3 DNA sequence: TGTGCCAGCACTTTACAAGGCGAGCAGTACTTC. It specifies CASTLQGEQYF.

The chain employs TRBV6-5 and TRBJ1-5, with D possibly TRBD1 on 5 matching bases. Germline V gives CDR1 MNHEY, CDR2 SVGAGI. CDR3 length: 14 amino acids. The ends were cut back, 1 base at V and 7 bases at J, with 11 bases in the middle. The CDR3: CASSYYRGTQPQHF. CDR3 DNA: TGTGCCAGCAGTTACTACCGCGGGACCCAGCCCCAGCATTTT.

V and J are TRBV7-3 and TRBJ2-3, with a possible D match to TRBD2 (6 bases). Trimming removed 10 bases from V and 5 bases from J, with 22 bases in between. This CDR3 contains 15 residues. CDR1 is SGHTA, CDR2 FQGTGA, per germline. CDR3 in amino acids: CATQPIGSGGDTQYF. The CDR3, as DNA: TGTGCCACCCAGCCTATCGGGAGTGGAGGAGATACGCAGTATTTT.

V gene TRBV27 combines with J gene TRBJ2-3, with a weak D call TRBD2 (7 bases). Trimming shortened V by 5 bases and J by 3 bases, and 18 bases separated the two germline ends. The V gene's germline CDR1 is MNHEY and CDR2 SMNVEV (reference sequence). The CDR3 contains 16 residues. The CDR3 sequence is CASSPLGGRGTDTQYF. CDR3 sequence (DNA): TGTGCCAGCAGTCCCCTAGGAGGGAGGGGGACAGATACGCAGTATTTT.

This chain joins TRBV6-1 and TRBJ2-2; TRBD2 aligns across 7 bases. CDR1 is MNHNS and CDR2 is SASEGT in the germline V gene. Trimming took 2 bases from V and 4 from J; bases not matched to a gene: 13. This CDR3 contains 18 residues. The CDR3 protein is CASSEWWGFGRVTGELFF. In nucleotides, the CDR3 is TGTGCCAGCAGTGAATGGTGGGGGTTTGGGAGGGTCACCGGGGAGCTGTTTTTT.

The chain has TRBV10-1 and TRBJ2-7; D is unclear. V was pared by 6 bases and J by 3 bases, with 9 bases between. The CDR3 is 12 amino acids. CDR1 and CDR2 from the germline V gene are WNHNN and SYGVQD (reference sequence). The CDR3, as DNA: TGCGCCAGCAGGTCTAATTACTACGAGCAGTACTTC. It codes for CASRSNYYEQYF.